The 11 T cell receptor beta chains presented below share a single source sample, sequenced in a study of blood T cells in healthy people across ages. A J-beta primer mix and a sample-barcoded 5' primer were used in a second PCR of roughly 6 to 12 cycles. TCRdb passed the 5' RACE reads through MiXCR, listing each CDR3 protein once. The sample includes hundreds of thousands of distinct CDR3 sequences, roughly 34% of them seen just once. Material for sequencing was blood. The receptors originated from a man younger than 35 in good health.

The V and J genes are TRBV5-1 and TRBJ1-2; 8 bases match TRBD1. V lost 3 bases to trimming and J lost 6 bases; unmatched junction nucleotides: 4. The CDR3 length is 13 residues. Germline V gene lookup returns CDR1 SGHRS and CDR2 YFSETQ. CDR3 sequence reads: CASSSQGANGYTF. The CDR3 coding sequence is TGCGCCAGCAGCTCTCAGGGGGCCAATGGCTACACCTTC.

The chain recombines TRBV6-5 with TRBJ1-1, with a possible D match to TRBD1 (6 bases). This CDR3 comprises 14 residues. Germline V gene lookup returns CDR1 MNHEY and CDR2 SVGAGI. Trimming shortened V by 2 bases and J by 5 bases, and 12 bases separated the two germline ends. In DNA, the CDR3 is TGTGCCAGCAGTTACACGGGGGCGCGTACTGAAGCTTTCTTT. This gives the protein CASSYTGARTEAFF.

The table lists this clonotype with a few counts. V gene TRBV27 combines with J gene TRBJ1-5, with D unresolved. Trimming cost V 4 bases and J 5 bases, with 15 bases left between them. The CDR3 is 15 residues long. Germline CDR1 is MNHEY and CDR2 is SMNVEV (reference sequence). Here the CDR3 reads CASSSTDLGHQPQHF. The CDR3 DNA sequence: TGTGCCAGCAGTTCGACGGATCTTGGGCATCAGCCCCAGCATTTT.

This clonotype was seen more than once but under ten times. The V gene is TRBV20-1, the J gene TRBJ1-5, with D unresolved. The CDR3 consists of 15 residues. Germline lookup yields CDR1 DFQATT and CDR2 SNEGSKA (reference sequence). Trimming stripped 6 bases from V and 2 bases from J, with 17 bases between. CDR3 amino acids: CSAPREGTGNQPQHF. The CDR3, as DNA: TGCAGTGCCCCCCGGGAGGGTACTGGCAATCAGCCCCAGCATTTT.

This clonotype turned up a few times. This chain connects TRBV12-3 or TRBV12-4 to TRBJ1-4; 7 bases align to TRBD1. The ends lost 5 bases at V and 8 bases at J; junction bases unmatched: 11. This CDR3 is 15 amino acids long. The CDR3 DNA is TGTGCCAGCAGTCCCCGGACAGGAAGGAGAGAAAAACTGTTTTTT. Translating it yields CASSPRTGRREKLFF.

In this sample, this clonotype turned up a few times. V gene TRBV10-3 combines with J gene TRBJ1-5; D is undetermined. This CDR3 is 15 amino acids long. CDR1 and CDR2 from the germline V gene are ENHRY and SYGVKD. V lost 10 bases, J lost 2 bases, and 18 bases lay in between. CDR3 loop: CATKNGGEGNQPQHF. CDR3 coding DNA: TGTGCCACCAAGAACGGCGGGGAAGGCAATCAGCCCCAGCATTTT.

V gene TRBV15 combines with J gene TRBJ2-3; 9 bases match TRBD1. The V gene's germline CDR1 is LNHNV and CDR2 YYDKDF (reference sequence). After removal of 3 bases from V and 5 bases from J, the junction contained 9 bases not matched to a gene. The CDR3 is 16 amino acids. CDR3 loop: CATSRDKTGGRDTQYF. CDR3 in DNA: TGTGCCACCAGCAGGGACAAGACAGGGGGGAGAGATACGCAGTATTTT.

The CDR3: CASSLVAGVTYEQYF. CDR3 nucleotide sequence: TGTGCCAGCAGCTTAGTAGCGGGGGTTACCTACGAGCAGTACTTC. This chain uses TRBV7-2 with TRBJ2-5; 9 bases map to TRBD2. The J call is in doubt because the DNA end fits TRBJ2-7 better. The CDR3 contains 15 residues. CDR1 and CDR2 from the germline V gene are SGHTA and FQGNSA.

This clonotype was seen more than once but under ten times. V gene TRBV5-1 combines with J gene TRBJ2-3, with D unresolved. The CDR3 consists of 13 residues. Germline CDR1 SGHRS, CDR2 YFSETQ. Trimming left V 4 bases short and J 4 bases short, with 10 bases between. The CDR3 here is CASSVRFPDTQYF. CDR3 DNA: TGCGCCAGCAGCGTGAGATTCCCAGATACGCAGTATTTT.

CDR3 nucleotides: TGCAGCGCTTCGGACCTGCCTAGCAATGAGCAGTTCTTC. Residues: CSASDLPSNEQFF. V gene TRBV29-1 combines with J gene TRBJ2-1; D remains unclear. This CDR3 is built from 13 residues. Germline CDR1 and CDR2: SQVTM and ANQGSEA. V lost 7 bases to trimming and J lost 6 bases, with 16 bases between them.

This clonotype showed up many times. The chain couples TRBV20-1 to TRBJ2-1; D not certain. The CDR3 contains 11 residues. V gave up 0 bases and J gave up 6 bases, with 3 bases separating them. CDR1 and CDR2 (germline): DFQATT, SNEGSKA (reference sequence). In nucleotides, the CDR3 is TGCAGTGCTAGAGATCTCAATGAGCAGTTCTTC. Residues: CSARDLNEQFF.